The 9 T cell receptor beta chains reported below all come from one sample, sequenced in a study of T cells in Graves' hyperthyroidism and ophthalmopathy. RNA transcripts yielded amplified TCR beta CDR3 regions. The HTBI primer set drove a first-round RT-PCR of the TCR CDR3. Each CDR3 protein gets one entry after TCRdb re-called the multiplex PCR reads with MiXCR. The table includes about 600,000 distinct CDR3 sequences, around 15% detected once. Sample: blood. Receptors were obtained from a woman between 45 and 65 years old with Graves' ophthalmopathy.

This clonotype was recorded many times. This chain links TRBV7-9 with TRBJ1-2; D is perhaps TRBD1 (5 bases). Germline CDR1 SEHNR, CDR2 FQNEAQ (reference sequence). This CDR3 region has 15 residues. V lost 3 bases and J 1 base, leaving 12 bases between the germline ends. The CDR3 spells CASSLAGTDNYGYTF. Written as DNA, the CDR3 is TGTGCCAGCAGCTTGGCCGGGACCGATAACTATGGCTACACCTTC.

This clonotype has a count of ten or more. The chain links TRBV20-1 to TRBJ1-5; 8 positions match TRBD1. The CDR3 is made up of 17 amino acids. From germline, CDR1 is DFQATT and CDR2 SNEGSKA (reference sequence). The J segment lost 0 bases and the V segment lost 6 bases, leaving 13 bases of the junction unmatched. CDR3 sequence reads: CSARGSGQAYSNQPQHF. In nucleotides, the CDR3 is TGCAGTGCCCGAGGGTCGGGACAGGCCTATAGCAATCAGCCCCAGCATTTT.

This clonotype has just a few counts. One end of the junction varies from germline; a read error may be responsible. The genes are TRBV12-3 or TRBV12-4 and TRBJ2-1, with unresolved D. The CDR3 length is 14 residues. The CDR3 is CANSFRSGGSEQFF. CDR3 bases: TGTGCCAACAGTTTTCGGTCAGGTGGGTCTGAGCAGTTCTTC.

Ten or more counts support this clonotype. The gene calls are TRBV5-1 and TRBJ1-1, with 8 bases that match TRBD1. The CDR3 is made up of 16 amino acids. V was pared by 4 bases and J by 5 bases, with 13 bases of the junction left unmatched. The germline V gene encodes CDR1 SGHRS and CDR2 YFSETQ. This CDR3 reads CASSPTIGQGRTEAFF. In nucleotides, the CDR3 is TGCGCCAGCAGCCCAACAATCGGACAGGGAAGGACTGAAGCTTTCTTT.

This clonotype has more than one count but fewer than ten. V and J are TRBV18 and TRBJ1-3, with 8 bases that match TRBD1. Germline V gives CDR1 KGHSH, CDR2 LQKENI. The length of the CDR3 is 14 residues. The junction had 4 bases not matched to a gene; V was cut back by 4 bases and J by 5 bases. The CDR3 DNA reads TGTGCCAGCTCACAAGGACAGGGAAGAAACACCATATATTTT. Residues: CASSQGQGRNTIYF.

This clonotype appeared many times. The chain employs TRBV30 and TRBJ2-1; no reliable D call. V was shortened by 4 bases and J by 6 bases, with 7 bases between the two germline ends. Looked up from germline, CDR1 is GTSNPN and CDR2 is SVGIG (reference sequence). This CDR3 region has 11 residues. The CDR3 loop reads CAWKRVNEQFF. The CDR3 DNA reads TGTGCCTGGAAACGGGTCAATGAGCAGTTCTTC.

The rearrangement joins TRBV14 to TRBJ2-2; weak D call: TRBD2 (5 bases). Germline lookup yields CDR1 SGHDN and CDR2 FVKESK. The CDR3 has 15 residues. V was trimmed by 4 bases and J by 9 bases, leaving 18 bases between them. CDR3 protein: CASSRSFGIIRELFF. The CDR3 coding sequence is TGTGCCAGCAGCCGATCCTTCGGGATCATCAGGGAGCTGTTTTTT.

This chain links TRBV6-1 with TRBJ2-3, with unresolved D. Germline-derived CDR1 and CDR2 are MNHNS and SASEGT. V lost 7 bases, J lost 3 bases, and 26 bases lay in between. The CDR3 loop spans 18 amino acids. DNA of the CDR3: TGTGCCAGCATCCTAGTAGGCGGTCCGGGCCTAGGAACAGATACGCAGTATTTT. The encoded protein is CASILVGGPGLGTDTQYF.

In its sample, this clonotype was seen many times. The chain joins TRBV7-8 to TRBJ2-4; TRBD1 matches 9 bases. There are 17 residues in the CDR3. With V trimmed by 1 base and J by 1 base, 5 bases remained unmatched. The germline V gene encodes CDR1 SGHVS and CDR2 FQNEAQ. The CDR3 sequence: CASSLVGQGFAKNIQYF. The CDR3 region has the DNA TGTGCCAGCAGCTTAGTTGGACAGGGGTTTGCCAAAAACATTCAGTACTTC.